This entry concerns a single T cell receptor beta chain. Its antigen is not known. The CDR3 end falls 3 residues outside the read, so it is completed with the germline J gene. Related graft donors supplied nonmyeloablative bone marrow transplants, and mixed chimerism was transient. Thawed PBMCs were FACS-sorted into unstimulated CD4+CD25+CD127- regulatory T cells, CD4+CD25- non-regulatory cells, CD4 and CD8 cells. Generated by immunoSEQ multiplex PCR, the TCRdb table keeps only in-frame clones and is missing some. The clone table shows roughly 14,000 clones, with the ten largest holding about 26%. These data originate in a study of Tregs in tolerant kidney transplant recipients. Whole-study results and caveats: No direct test of biological reproducibility was done here. Few patients were studied, so findings need validation in larger groups. For some patients, primers changed over time, blocking nucleotide-level comparison.

The CDR3 has 14 residues. From germline, CDR1 is SGHTA and CDR2 FQGNSA. The V and J ends lost 1 base and 7 bases respectively, with 11 bases between them. This receptor was obtained from a human patient who received a combined kidney and bone marrow transplant. Some T cells here may be from the graft donor. This rearrangement joins TRBV7-2 to TRBJ2-1; maybe TRBD2 (6 bases). Source: CD8+ T cells from blood (PBMCs), taken 6 months after the transplant. The sequenced part of the CDR3 DNA is TGTGCCAGCAGCTTAGTTGCCAGCGGGAATGAG. This encodes CASSLVASGNE. In full, the CDR3 is CASSLVASGNEQFF. Combining the CDR3 with reference TRBV7-2 and TRBJ2-1 gives the whole variable domain GAGVSQSPSNKVTEKGKDVELRCDPISGHTALYWYRQSLGQGLEFLIYFQGNSAPDKSGLPSDRFSAERTGGSVSTLTIQRTQQEDSAVYLCASSLVASGNEQFFGPGTRLTVL.